This TCR beta chain stems from a study of beta chain features in type 1 diabetes (dated by TCRdb to the late 2010s). For the wider study: Mean age, gender distribution, total cell number and subset yield did not differ between patients and healthy donors. Across all samples, fewer than 130 million sorted cells were examined, and cell number per subset correlated strongly with RNA yield. Regulatory and stem cell-like memory subsets were isolated from only 8 patients and about eight healthy donors, whereas naive and central memory subsets came from all 30 or so donors. The study compared the TCRB repertoires of sorted circulating CD4+ T cell subsets in recently diagnosed type 1 diabetes patients with those in matched healthy donors.

Trimming removed 5 bases from V and 5 bases from J; the gene matches leave 4 bases unexplained. Including the terminal cysteine and phenylalanine, the CDR3 comprises 13 residues. Only the CDR3 portion is preserved as DNA: 39 bases, with reading frame beginning at the first base. The germline V gene supplies CDR1 MDHEN and CDR2 SYDVKM. Summary of the overall study and its limitations: Because the HLA sub-analyses included only small numbers of individuals, any influence of HLA type on TCRB rearrangement was left unresolved. Patients with type 1 diabetes made fewer insertions and deleted more nucleotides at VDJ recombination sites, implying thymic rearrangement abnormalities. PCR may preferentially amplify shorter templates, but because patient and control samples were amplified and corrected together, any resulting skew would affect both groups equally. Naive, central memory and regulatory TCRB repertoires appeared more similar among patients than among healthy donors. Because cDNA was sequenced instead of genomic DNA, activated cells with high expression could be over-represented, although the groups did not differ in activation or CD3 levels. In all four CD4+ subsets, TCRB CDR3 length was moderately but significantly shorter in type 1 diabetes patients.

The High Capacity cDNA Reverse Transcription Kit was used to reverse transcribe all of the isolated RNA, meaning that expressed TCRB transcripts were what got sequenced. Deep immunoSEQ sequencing was performed on naive, central memory and regulatory T cell samples, with an average of roughly 3.5 million total reads per sample. Sorted cells were lysed in RLT buffer and RNA was extracted with DNase-treated RNeasy Micro or Mini kits, depending on cell number. To prevent cross-contamination, every cell subset was processed on its own, while patient and healthy donor samples were processed together. The immunoSEQ multiplex PCR was used to amplify TCRB sequences from cDNA, yielding 87-bp fragments that span the CDR3 region. The amplicons were sequenced using the Illumina HiSeq platform. The authors' analysis ran thus. PCR bias was corrected computationally using synthetic template baselines, and reads within Hamming distance 2 were collapsed, with unmergeable singletons discarded. By aligning reads against IMGT, V, D and J genes, CDR3 length, and insertions or deletions at six rearrangement sites were assigned. Within each subset, clonotype counts were normalized to sorted cell number, after which true diversity and Gini coefficients were computed with the tcR R package. The overlap coefficient, calculated on TCRB nucleotide sequences, was used to quantify repertoire sharing. Out-of-frame TCRB sequences from naive cells were analyzed as a proxy for the pre-selection repertoire. TCRdb mirrors the immuneACCESS table, restricted to in-frame sequences. Some clones are absent from its copies; in checked studies, under half trace to an unresolved V gene, and the reason for the others is unknown. The DNA gave D and trimming, while V, J and clone size come from that table. For this sample the table gives roughly 290,000 clones, of which about 15% were detected only once. The ten largest clones take up roughly 0.015% of the sample.

As to this clone: Its cognate antigen has yet to be identified. Per-base quality was not reported, and no clone a single base away is much larger than it.

Each donor gave one peripheral blood draw, averaging around 120 mL, which was collected into heparinised tubes. Using a panel that included CD45RO, CCR7, CD25, CD127, CD95 and CD27, naive, central memory, regulatory and stem cell-like memory CD4+ T cells were sorted on a BD FACSAria II. Purity was above 95% for every sorted population. PBMCs were isolated immediately by Lymphoprep density gradient centrifugation and stained directly without culture. So that batch effects would be minimized, each experiment stained and sorted samples in pairs, pairing one healthy donor with one patient. Sequencing was performed on naive CD4+ T cells from blood. In light of the paper, this sample's cell subset or site label describes: true naive CD4+ T cells. This TCR derives from a man younger than 30 with type 1 diabetes. Here the chain combines TRBV28 and TRBJ2-3, with 7 junctional bases fitting TRBD1. CDR3 loop: CASSPRGRDTQYF. The sequenced DNA is TGTGCCAGCAGTCCCAGGGGGAGAGATACGCAGTATTTT.